This T cell receptor (beta chain) was captured by sequencing in a study of shared clonotypes between healthy human individuals. Looking at the study overall: Each donor contributed plates that comprised three CD4 naive, three CD4 memory, two CD8 naive and one CD8 memory. Notes on the study in general: Since donors were few, the genetic and exposure-history diversity represented was limited. Sorted-subset sequencing was shown by rarefaction to be incomplete despite large depth.

Turning to this clone: Its antigen is not identified. The sample holds other DNA sequences that translate to the same CDR3.

The germline V gene encodes CDR1 LNHNV and CDR2 YYDKDF (reference sequence). J lost 3 bases, V lost 5 bases, and 5 bases had no gene match. The CDR3 is 14 amino acids. Repertoires were generated with immunoSEQ multiplex PCR, while TCRdb's copy carries only in-frame clones and drops some. The table lists some 690,000 clones, roughly 87% of them singletons, with 34% in the top ten. The V and J genes are TRBV15 and TRBJ1-1; 8 bases map to TRBD1. The sample taken for sequencing was memory CD8+ T cells from PBMCs. This sample's subset: CD45RO+ cells pooled with CCR7-negative TemRA cells. The clonotype was recovered from a man aged 18 to 30 in good health. Some clones in this sample may be carry-over from other donors' samples. The CDR3, as DNA: TGTGCCACCAGCCGGGGGACAGGCCACACTGAAGCTTTCTTT. Translation: CATSRGTGHTEAFF.